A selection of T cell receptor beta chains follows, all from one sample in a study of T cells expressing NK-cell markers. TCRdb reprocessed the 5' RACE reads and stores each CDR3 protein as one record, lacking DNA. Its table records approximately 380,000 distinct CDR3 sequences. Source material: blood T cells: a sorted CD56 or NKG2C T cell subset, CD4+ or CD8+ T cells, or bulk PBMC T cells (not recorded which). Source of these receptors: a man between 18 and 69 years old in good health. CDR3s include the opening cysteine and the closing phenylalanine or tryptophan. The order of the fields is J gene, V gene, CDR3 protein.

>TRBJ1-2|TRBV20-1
CSASTGADGYGYTF
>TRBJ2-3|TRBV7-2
CASSLEGLAIGTQYF
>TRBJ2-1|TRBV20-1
CSARDIRVGYNEQFF
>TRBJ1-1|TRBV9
CASSARQGANTEAFF
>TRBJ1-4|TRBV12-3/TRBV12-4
CACSRVTNEKLFF
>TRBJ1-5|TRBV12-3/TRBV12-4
CASSYLGGRGMQPQHF
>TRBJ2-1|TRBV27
CASSRKRGSYNEQFF
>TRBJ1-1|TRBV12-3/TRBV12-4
CASSRHRGSGTEAFF
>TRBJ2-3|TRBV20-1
CSGLVVASRTDTQYF
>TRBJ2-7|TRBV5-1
CASSLGLAISYEQYF
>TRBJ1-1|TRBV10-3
CAISGGQLNTEAFF
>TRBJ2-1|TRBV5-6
CASSLVGTSGPIYNEQFF
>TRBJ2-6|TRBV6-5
CASNSAQGGAGANVLTF
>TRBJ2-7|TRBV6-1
CASSRDREGNEQYF
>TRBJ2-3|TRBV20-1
CSAPGLAGGPSVTDTQYF
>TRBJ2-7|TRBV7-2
CASSLPGTASYEQYF
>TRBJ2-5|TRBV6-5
CASSYSGLAGPRETQYF
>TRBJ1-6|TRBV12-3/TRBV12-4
CASSLRWGQGNNSPLHF
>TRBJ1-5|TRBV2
CASTGGHYSNQPQHF
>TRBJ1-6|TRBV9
CASSFEGQPNSPLHF
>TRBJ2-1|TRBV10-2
CASSLGGAWNEQFF
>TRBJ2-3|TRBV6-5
CASSYSAVWRTDTQYF
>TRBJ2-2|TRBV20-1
CSARRERVISTGELFF
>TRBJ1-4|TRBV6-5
CASSSRQEWSEKLFF
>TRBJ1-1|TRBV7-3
CASSFMDRGEAFF
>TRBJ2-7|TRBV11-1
CASSRDFSSYEQYF
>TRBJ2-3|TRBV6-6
CASTKKGTDTQYF
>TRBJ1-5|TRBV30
CAWSVRWQGNQPQHF
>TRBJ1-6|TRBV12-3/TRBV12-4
CASRAGTDSYNSPLHF
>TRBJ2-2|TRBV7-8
CASSQDRVAAGELFF
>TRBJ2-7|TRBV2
CASSEGPRSSYEQYF
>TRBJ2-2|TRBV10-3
CAISESSVFGELFF
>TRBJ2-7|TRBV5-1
CASSAPTAPYEQYF
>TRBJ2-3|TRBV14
CASSQAGRTQYF
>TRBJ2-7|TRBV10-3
CATESGDLDRTTYEQYF
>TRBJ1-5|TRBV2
CASSDEGGSRQPQHF
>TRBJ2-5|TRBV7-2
CASSLDVRLETQYF
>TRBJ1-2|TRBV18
CASSQATGSNYGYTF
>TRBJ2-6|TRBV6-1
CASSKGQGFSGANVLTF
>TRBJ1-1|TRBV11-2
CASGRQGTPEAFF
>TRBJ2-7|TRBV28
CASSPRPGTGNYEQYF
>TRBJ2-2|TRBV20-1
CSARDNGVGHTGELFF
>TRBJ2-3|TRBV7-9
CASSLGGPTFRSDTQYF
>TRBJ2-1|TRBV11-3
CASSLLAGGPYEQFF
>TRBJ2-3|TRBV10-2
CASTTQGLGTDTQYF
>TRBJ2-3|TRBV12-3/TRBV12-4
CASSLSGGARTDTQYF